These 22 T cell receptor beta chains share one sample of origin, sequenced in a study of T cell changes during pregnancy in multiple sclerosis. The protocol was immunoSEQ multiplex PCR, while the TCRdb copy is restricted to in-frame clones and leaves out a portion. Here the sample spans 30,000 to 40,000 clones, roughly 89% being singletons. This material consisted of CD4+ T cells from peripheral blood mononuclear cells, taken in the second trimester of pregnancy. These receptors originate from a female donor with multiple sclerosis, enrolled in a pregnancy study.

V is TRBV6-6 and J is TRBJ2-1; TRBD2 matches at 9 bases. Losses at the gene ends were 7 bases for V and 8 bases for J; bases not matched to a gene: 9. Germline V gives CDR1 MNHNY, CDR2 SVGAGI (reference sequence). CDR3 size: 14 residues. The CDR3 bases are TGTGCCAGCACTTCTAGCGGGATTCAGGATGAGCAGTTCTTC. Amino acid sequence: CASTSSGIQDEQFF.

The chain recombines TRBV5-1 with TRBJ2-5, with D tentatively TRBD2 (5 bases). Germline CDR1 is SGHRS and CDR2 is YFSETQ. V lost 0 bases to trimming and J lost 5 bases, with 14 bases between them. CDR3 length: 15 amino acids. CDR3 loop: CASSLVASLVETQYF. The CDR3 DNA is TGCGCCAGCAGCTTGGTGGCTAGCCTGGTGGAGACCCAGTACTTC.

The J gene is TRBJ1-2, the V gene TRBV11-3; 8 bases map to TRBD1. Germline V gene data show CDR1 as SGHNT and CDR2 as YENEEA. The ends lost 4 bases at V and 2 bases at J; junction bases unmatched: 12. This CDR3 is 17 amino acids long. The CDR3 region has the DNA TGTGCCAGCAGCTACGGACAGGGCCCCACTATGAACTATGGCTACACCTTC. Translation gives CASSYGQGPTMNYGYTF.

This clone was picked up a small number of times. This chain connects TRBV6-5 to TRBJ1-2; D might be TRBD1 (6 bases). V was clipped by 6 bases and J by 7 bases, with 21 bases between them. The CDR3 runs 15 residues. Germline V gives CDR1 MNHEY, CDR2 SVGAGI. The CDR3 DNA reads TGTGCCAGCAGCCCCCCTGTGCCAGGGGCGCTTGGCTACACCTTC. This gives the protein CASSPPVPGALGYTF.

The sample holds a few counts of this clone. The chain has TRBV11-2 and TRBJ1-2, with D maybe TRBD1 (5 bases). This CDR3 contains 16 residues. V lost 5 bases to trimming and J lost 2 bases, with 18 bases between them. Per the germline V gene, CDR1 is SGHAT and CDR2 is FQNNGV. The CDR3 region is CASSAPGRGLNYGYTF. The CDR3 DNA sequence: TGTGCCAGCAGCGCACCGGGGAGGGGCCTCAACTATGGCTACACCTTC. The full variable domain, rest sourced from reference TRBV11-2 and TRBJ1-2, is EAGVAQSPRYKIIEKRQSVAFWCNPISGHATLYWYQQILGQGPKLLIQFQNNGVVDDSQLPKDRFSAERLKGVDSTLKIQPAKLEDSAVYLCASSAPGRGLNYGYTFGSGTRLTVV.

This clone showed up just a few times. The CDR3 loop is CASSLSRDSYGYTF. CDR3 sequence (DNA): TGTGCCAGCAGTTTATCCCGGGATTCCTATGGCTACACCTTC. The V gene is TRBV27, the J gene TRBJ1-2, with D unclear. The germline V gene encodes CDR1 MNHEY and CDR2 SMNVEV (reference sequence). This CDR3 spans 14 amino acids. V lost 0 bases to trimming and J lost 4 bases, with 9 bases between them.

This chain links TRBV28 with TRBJ2-6; TRBD1 matches at 8 bases. Germline-derived CDR1 and CDR2 are MDHEN and SYDVKM. This CDR3 is built from 16 residues. The V and J ends lost 6 bases and 0 bases, in that order; junction bases with no gene match: 4. CDR3 sequence (DNA): TGTGCCAGCAGACGGACAGGGAACTCTGGGGCCAACGTCCTGACTTTC. Translation gives CASRRTGNSGANVLTF.

The V call is TRBV7-9, the J call TRBJ2-3; tentative D call: TRBD2 (5 bases). The CDR3 totals 13 residues. CDR1 is SEHNR, CDR2 FQNEAQ, per germline (reference sequence). Trimming left V 5 bases short and J 13 bases short, with 19 bases between. The CDR3 DNA reads TGTGCCAGCAGCCCAAGCACTAGTGGGGTGAAGTATTTT. Protein sequence: CASSPSTSGVKYF.

The gene calls are TRBV7-8 and TRBJ2-4; the D gene is possibly TRBD2 (6 bases). V lost 2 bases to trimming and J lost 4 bases, with 21 bases between them. This CDR3 region has 18 residues. The germline CDR1 and CDR2 sequences are SGHVS and FQNEAQ. Written as DNA, the CDR3 is TGTGCCAGCAGCTTACGGCCCCCGCCGGCGGGGCCTAAAAACATTCAGTACTTC. Its translation is CASSLRPPPAGPKNIQYF.

The chain is built from TRBV4-1 and TRBJ2-7; D is possibly TRBD2 (6 bases). CDR1 MGHRA and CDR2 YSYEKL come from the germline V gene. The CDR3 has 18 residues. V lost 1 base, J lost 2 bases, and 21 bases lay in between. CDR3 in amino acids: CASSQGLATSRRAYEQYF. The CDR3 bases are TGCGCCAGCAGCCAAGGGTTAGCCACTTCCCGGAGGGCCTACGAGCAGTACTTC.

V usage is TRBV4-3 and J usage is TRBJ2-7; D perhaps matches TRBD2 (5 bases). The CDR3 is made up of 14 amino acids. CDR1 is LGHNA, CDR2 YSLEER, per germline. V gave up 3 bases and J gave up 4 bases, with 13 bases separating them. The CDR3 spells CASSQASWSYEQYF. The CDR3 DNA sequence: TGCGCCAGCAGCCAGGCTAGCTGGTCTTACGAGCAGTACTTC.

V and J are TRBV7-9 and TRBJ2-7; a possible D gene is TRBD1 (6 bases). V dropped 0 bases and J dropped 4 bases, with 13 bases sitting between them. The CDR3 consists of 15 residues. The germline CDR1 and CDR2 sequences are SEHNR and FQNEAQ (reference sequence). The CDR3 loop is CASSLARTGSYEQYF. The CDR3 coding sequence is TGTGCCAGCAGCTTAGCGCGCACAGGGTCGTACGAGCAGTACTTC.

V is TRBV6-5 and J is TRBJ2-1, with TRBD2 identical over 7 bases. The CDR3 contains 14 residues. CDR1 is MNHEY, CDR2 SVGAGI, per germline. J gave up 2 bases and V 6 bases, and 4 bases lay outside the gene matches. The DNA for the CDR3 is TGTGCCAGCAGGGGGACTAACACCTACAATGAGCAGTTCTTC. Protein: CASRGTNTYNEQFF.

The chain has TRBV14 and TRBJ1-2; unclear D gene. The CDR3 is 14 residues long. CDR1 SGHDN and CDR2 FVKESK come from the germline V gene. The germline V and J ends were trimmed by 0 bases and 8 bases, with 13 bases remaining between them. CDR3 DNA sequence: TGTGCCAGCAGCCAAGATAAGTTACCGAGCGGCTACACCTTC. Its translation: CASSQDKLPSGYTF. Combining the CDR3 with reference TRBV14 and TRBJ1-2 gives the whole variable domain EAGVTQFPSHSVIEKGQTVTLRCDPISGHDNLYWYRRVMGKEIKFLLHFVKESKQDESGMPNNRFLAERTGGTYSTLKVQPAELEDSGVYFCASSQDKLPSGYTFGSGTRLTVV.

The chain's CDR3 is CASSRDRGTGYTF. In nucleotides, the CDR3 is TGTGCCAGCAGCCGAGACAGGGGCACTGGCTACACCTTC. The chain links TRBV7-9 to TRBJ1-2; 8 bases are a match to TRBD1. The J segment lost 7 bases and the V segment lost 5 bases, leaving 6 bases of the junction unmatched. CDR1 is SEHNR and CDR2 is FQNEAQ in the germline V gene (reference sequence). This CDR3 comprises 13 residues.

The rearrangement uses TRBV5-1 and TRBJ2-7; 13 nucleotides agree with TRBD2. The CDR3 consists of 15 residues. Germline values: CDR1 SGHRS, CDR2 YFSETQ. V gave up 5 bases and J gave up 4 bases; unmatched junction bases: 6. CDR3 region: CASSTSGRAPYEQYF. The CDR3 DNA reads TGCGCCAGCAGTACTAGCGGGAGGGCCCCTTACGAGCAGTACTTC.

The chain links TRBV2 to TRBJ2-3, with 9 bases matching TRBD2. The CDR3 has 15 amino acids. V gave up 7 bases and J gave up 0 bases; unmatched junction bases: 5. In germline, CDR1 is SNHLY, CDR2 FYNNEI. The CDR3 DNA reads as TGTGCCAGCATCTGGCTAGCGGGGAGCACAGATACGCAGTATTTT. Protein product: CASIWLAGSTDTQYF. The full variable domain, with the rest looked up from reference TRBV2 and TRBJ2-3, is EPEVTQTPSHQVTQMGQEVILRCVPISNHLYFYWYRQILGQKVEFLVSFYNNEISEKSEIFDDQFSVERPDGSNFTLKIRSTKLEDSAMYFCASIWLAGSTDTQYFGPGTRLTVL.

The chain employs TRBV5-4 and TRBJ1-2, with 9 bases fitting TRBD1. Germline V lookup: CDR1 SGHNT, CDR2 YYREEE (reference sequence). The CDR3 is made up of 15 amino acids. Trimming at V came to 3 bases and at J to 6 bases, leaving 9 bases not matched to a gene. The CDR3 DNA reads TGTGCCAGCAGCTCTAAACAGGGGGCATTTCATGGCTACACCTTC. It codes for CASSSKQGAFHGYTF.

This chain uses TRBV7-9 with TRBJ2-3; 7 positions match TRBD1. Germline-derived CDR1 and CDR2 are SEHNR and FQNEAQ (reference sequence). The CDR3 has 16 amino acids. With 6 bases clipped from V and 2 bases from J, the junction kept 11 bases outside the gene matches. The CDR3 loop reads CASSKPQGLNTDTQYF. The CDR3 DNA sequence: TGTGCCAGCAGTAAACCACAGGGGCTAAACACAGATACGCAGTATTTT.

The gene calls are TRBV19 and TRBJ2-7; tentative D call: TRBD1 (6 bases). Germline CDR1 LNHDA, CDR2 SQIVND (reference sequence). The length of the CDR3 is 14 residues. Trimming shortened V by 5 bases and J by 0 bases, and 11 bases separated the two germline ends. Here the CDR3 reads CASSGTPDSYEQYF. Written as DNA, the CDR3 is TGTGCCAGTAGTGGGACACCAGACTCCTACGAGCAGTACTTC.

In this sample, this clone turned up a few times. V usage is TRBV25-1 and J usage is TRBJ1-2, with a weak D call TRBD1 (6 bases). CDR1 and CDR2 from the germline V gene are MGHDK and SYGVNS. V was shortened by 4 bases and J by 4 bases, with 16 bases between the two germline ends. The CDR3 runs to 15 residues. The DNA of the CDR3 is TGTGCCAGCAGTGGACCGGAACAGGGCTCCTATGGCTACACCTTC. Amino acid sequence: CASSGPEQGSYGYTF.

This clone was picked up a small number of times. The chain joins TRBV7-6 to TRBJ2-1; 7 bases map to TRBD2. The CDR3 consists of 16 residues. Germline V lookup: CDR1 SGHVS, CDR2 FNYEAQ. V shed 4 bases and J 9 bases; nucleotides not matched to a gene: 15. The CDR3 nucleotides are TGTGCCAGCAGCTCAACCCCCGGACTAGAAATGAGTGAGCAGTTCTTC. It is translated as CASSSTPGLEMSEQFF.